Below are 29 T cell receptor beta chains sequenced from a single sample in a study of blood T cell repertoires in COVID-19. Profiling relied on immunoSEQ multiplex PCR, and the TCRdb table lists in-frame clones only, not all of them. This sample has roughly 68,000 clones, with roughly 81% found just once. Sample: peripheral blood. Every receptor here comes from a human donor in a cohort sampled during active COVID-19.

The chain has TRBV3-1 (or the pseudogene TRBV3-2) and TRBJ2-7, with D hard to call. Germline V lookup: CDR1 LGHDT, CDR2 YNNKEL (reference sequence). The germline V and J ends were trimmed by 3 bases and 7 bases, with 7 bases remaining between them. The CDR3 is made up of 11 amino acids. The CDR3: CASSHREEQYF. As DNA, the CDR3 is TGTGCCAGCAGCCACCGCGAGGAGCAGTACTTC.

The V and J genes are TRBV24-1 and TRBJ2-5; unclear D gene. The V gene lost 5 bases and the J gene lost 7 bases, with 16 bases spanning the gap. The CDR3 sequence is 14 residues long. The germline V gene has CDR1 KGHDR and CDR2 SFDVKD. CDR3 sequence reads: CATSALGQEGTQYF. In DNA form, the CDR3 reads TGTGCCACCAGTGCCCTTGGGCAGGAAGGGACCCAGTACTTC.

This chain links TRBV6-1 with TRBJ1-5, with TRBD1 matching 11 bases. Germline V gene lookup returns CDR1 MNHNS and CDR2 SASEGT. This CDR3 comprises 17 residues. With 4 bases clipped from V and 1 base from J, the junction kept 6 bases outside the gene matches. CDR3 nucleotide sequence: TGTGCCAGCAGTGCTGGGACAGGGGGATTAAGCAATCAGCCCCAGCATTTT. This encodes CASSAGTGGLSNQPQHF.

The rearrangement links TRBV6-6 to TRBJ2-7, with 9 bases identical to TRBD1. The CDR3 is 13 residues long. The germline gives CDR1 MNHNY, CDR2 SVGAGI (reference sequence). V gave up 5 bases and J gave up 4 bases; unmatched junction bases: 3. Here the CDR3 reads CASSQDRGYEQYF. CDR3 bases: TGTGCCAGCAGTCAGGACAGGGGATACGAGCAGTACTTC.

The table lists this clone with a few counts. The CDR3 bases are TGTGCCAGCAGCCCGGGACTAGCGGGAGCCCGGGAGCAGTTCTTC. As protein: CASSPGLAGAREQFF. The chain recombines TRBV7-2 with TRBJ2-1, with 14 bases lining up with TRBD2. CDR1 and CDR2 (germline): SGHTA, FQGNSA. The CDR3 covers 15 residues. Trimming cost V 5 bases and J 10 bases; bases outside gene matches: 7.

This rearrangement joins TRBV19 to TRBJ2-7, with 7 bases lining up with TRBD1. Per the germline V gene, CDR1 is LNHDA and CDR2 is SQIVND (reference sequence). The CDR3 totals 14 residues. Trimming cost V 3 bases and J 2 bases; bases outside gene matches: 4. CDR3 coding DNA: TGTGCCAGTAGTATCCGGGACAGACCCTACGAGCAGTACTTC. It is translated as CASSIRDRPYEQYF.

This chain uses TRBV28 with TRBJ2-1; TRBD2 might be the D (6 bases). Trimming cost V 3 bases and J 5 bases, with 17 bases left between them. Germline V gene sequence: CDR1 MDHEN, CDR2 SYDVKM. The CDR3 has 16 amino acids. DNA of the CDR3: TGTGCCAGCAGTTTGATGTCTGAAGCGGGTCACAATGAGCAGTTCTTC. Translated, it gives CASSLMSEAGHNEQFF.

The CDR3 DNA sequence: TGTGCCAGCCAGACAGGGAATTCACCCCTCCACTTT. Protein sequence: CASQTGNSPLHF. The chain has TRBV6-5 and TRBJ1-6, with TRBD1 identical over 7 bases. V shed 8 bases and J 7 bases; nucleotides not matched to a gene: 2. This CDR3 has 12 amino acids. The germline V gene has CDR1 MNHEY and CDR2 SVGAGI.

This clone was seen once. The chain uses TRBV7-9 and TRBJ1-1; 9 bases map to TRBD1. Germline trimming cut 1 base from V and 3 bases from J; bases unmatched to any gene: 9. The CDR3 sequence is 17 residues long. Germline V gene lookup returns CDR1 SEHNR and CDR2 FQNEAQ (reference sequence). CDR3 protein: CASSLGGTGHGDTEAFF. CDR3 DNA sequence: TGTGCCAGCAGCTTAGGTGGGACAGGGCACGGGGACACTGAAGCTTTCTTT.

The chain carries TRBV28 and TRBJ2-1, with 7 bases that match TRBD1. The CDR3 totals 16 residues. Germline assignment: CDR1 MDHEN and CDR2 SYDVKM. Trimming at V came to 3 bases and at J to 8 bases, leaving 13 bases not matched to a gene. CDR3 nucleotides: TGTGCCAGCAGTTTCCTTTCGCAGGGGGATGGGGATGAGCAGTTCTTC. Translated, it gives CASSFLSQGDGDEQFF.

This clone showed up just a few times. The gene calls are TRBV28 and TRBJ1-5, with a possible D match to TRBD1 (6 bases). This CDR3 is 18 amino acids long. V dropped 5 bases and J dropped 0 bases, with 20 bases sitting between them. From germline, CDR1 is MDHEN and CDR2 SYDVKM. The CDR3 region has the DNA TGTGCCAGCAGTAGGGGGAGCGCTTGGGGGCGTAGCAATCAGCCCCAGCATTTT. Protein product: CASSRGSAWGRSNQPQHF.

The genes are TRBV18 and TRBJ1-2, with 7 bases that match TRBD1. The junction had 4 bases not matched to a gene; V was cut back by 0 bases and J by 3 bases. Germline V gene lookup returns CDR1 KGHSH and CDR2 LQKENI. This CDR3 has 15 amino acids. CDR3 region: CASSPPDRADYGYTF. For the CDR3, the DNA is TGTGCCAGCTCACCACCTGACAGGGCCGACTATGGCTACACCTTC.

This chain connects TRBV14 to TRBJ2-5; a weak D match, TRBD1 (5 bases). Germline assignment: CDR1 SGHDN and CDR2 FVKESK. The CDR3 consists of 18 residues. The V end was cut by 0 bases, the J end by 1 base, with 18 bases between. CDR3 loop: CASSQDLTYQGFQETQYF. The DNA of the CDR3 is TGTGCCAGCAGCCAAGACCTCACCTATCAGGGATTCCAAGAGACCCAGTACTTC.

CDR3 in amino acids: CASSQADRGQETQYF. In DNA form, the CDR3 reads TGTGCCAGCAGCCAAGCCGACAGGGGCCAAGAGACCCAGTACTTC. The rearrangement uses TRBV4-2 and TRBJ2-5; 8 bases match TRBD1. The germline V gene has CDR1 LGHNA and CDR2 YNFKEQ. CDR3 length: 15 residues. With V trimmed by 1 base and J by 1 base, 2 bases remained unmatched.

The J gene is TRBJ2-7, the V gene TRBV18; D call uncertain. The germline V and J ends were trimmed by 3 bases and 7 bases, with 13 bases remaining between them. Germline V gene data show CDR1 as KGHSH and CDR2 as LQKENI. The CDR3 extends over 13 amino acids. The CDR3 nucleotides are TGTGCCAGCTCACCGAGTGGTGGCGGAGAGCAGTACTTC. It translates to CASSPSGGGEQYF.

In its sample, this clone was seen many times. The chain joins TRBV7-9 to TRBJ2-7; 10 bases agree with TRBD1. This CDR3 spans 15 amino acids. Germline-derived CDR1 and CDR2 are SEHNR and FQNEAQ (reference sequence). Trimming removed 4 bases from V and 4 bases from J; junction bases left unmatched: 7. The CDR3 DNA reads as TGTGCCAGCAGCTCCCTCGGGACAGGGGTTTACGAGCAGTACTTC. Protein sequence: CASSSLGTGVYEQYF.

The CDR3 sequence: CATSRGAGQGTDTQYF. As DNA, the CDR3 is TGTGCCACCAGCAGGGGGGCCGGACAGGGCACAGATACGCAGTATTTT. V usage is TRBV15 and J usage is TRBJ2-3, with 7 nucleotides matching TRBD1. J gave up 1 base and V 3 bases, and 7 bases lay outside the gene matches. The germline gives CDR1 LNHNV, CDR2 YYDKDF (reference sequence). The CDR3 contains 16 residues.

CDR3 DNA: TGTGCCAGCAGCCCAGGGACAGAAGGTGAAGCTTTCTTT. Residues: CASSPGTEGEAFF. This chain links TRBV11-3 with TRBJ1-1; 7 positions agree with TRBD1. The CDR3 extends over 13 amino acids. The V and J ends lost 5 bases and 7 bases, in that order; junction bases with no gene match: 7. In germline, CDR1 is SGHNT, CDR2 YENEEA. Full variable domain (rest looked up from reference TRBV11-3 and TRBJ1-1): EAGVVQSPRYKIIEKKQPVAFWCNPISGHNTLYWYLQNLGQGPELLIRYENEEAVDDSQLPKDRFSAERLKGVDSTLKIQPAELGDSAVYLCASSPGTEGEAFFGQGTRLTVV.

CDR3 coding DNA: TGTGCCAGCAGTCCTAGGGACAGGGTCCATCTCCTCCAAGAGACCCAGTACTTC. Translated, it gives CASSPRDRVHLLQETQYF. The V gene is TRBV21-1, the J gene TRBJ2-5; the table assigns TRBD1, which was not confirmed against the DNA. TRBV21-1 is noted as a pseudogene. The CDR3 contains 18 residues.

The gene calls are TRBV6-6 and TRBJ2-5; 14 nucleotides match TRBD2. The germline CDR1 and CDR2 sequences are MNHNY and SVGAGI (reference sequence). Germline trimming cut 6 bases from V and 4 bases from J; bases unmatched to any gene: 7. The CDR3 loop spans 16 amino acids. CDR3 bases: TGTGCCAGCAGGTCCGGGACTAGCGGGAGAGGAGAGACCCAGTACTTC. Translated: CASRSGTSGRGETQYF.

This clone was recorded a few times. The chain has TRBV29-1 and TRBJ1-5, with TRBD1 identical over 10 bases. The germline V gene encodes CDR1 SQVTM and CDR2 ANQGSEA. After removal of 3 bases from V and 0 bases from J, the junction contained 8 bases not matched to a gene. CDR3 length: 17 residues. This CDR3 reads CSVDSSGTGDSNQPQHF. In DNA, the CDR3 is TGCAGCGTTGATTCTTCTGGGACAGGGGATAGCAATCAGCCCCAGCATTTT.

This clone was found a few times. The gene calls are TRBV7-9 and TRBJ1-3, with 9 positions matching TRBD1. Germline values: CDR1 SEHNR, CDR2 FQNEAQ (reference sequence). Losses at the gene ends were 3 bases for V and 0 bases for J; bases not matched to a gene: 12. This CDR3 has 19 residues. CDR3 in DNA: TGTGCCAGCAGCTTTGGTAAGGGACAGGGAGGAAGCTCTGGAAACACCATATATTTT. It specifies CASSFGKGQGGSSGNTIYF.

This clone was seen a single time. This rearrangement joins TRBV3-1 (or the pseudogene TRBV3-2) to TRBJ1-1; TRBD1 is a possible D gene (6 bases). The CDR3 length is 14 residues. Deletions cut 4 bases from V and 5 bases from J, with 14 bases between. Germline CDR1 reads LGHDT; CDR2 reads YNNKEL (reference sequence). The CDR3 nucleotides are TGTGCCAGCAGCCGATTACAGGGTGCAACTGAAGCTTTCTTT. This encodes CASSRLQGATEAFF.

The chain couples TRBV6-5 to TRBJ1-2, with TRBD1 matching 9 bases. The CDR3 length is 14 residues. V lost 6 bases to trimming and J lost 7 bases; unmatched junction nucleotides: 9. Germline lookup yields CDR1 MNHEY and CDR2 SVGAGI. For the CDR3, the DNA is TGTGCCAGCAGACGGGGGACAGGGAAGAGTGGCTACACCTTC. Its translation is CASRRGTGKSGYTF.

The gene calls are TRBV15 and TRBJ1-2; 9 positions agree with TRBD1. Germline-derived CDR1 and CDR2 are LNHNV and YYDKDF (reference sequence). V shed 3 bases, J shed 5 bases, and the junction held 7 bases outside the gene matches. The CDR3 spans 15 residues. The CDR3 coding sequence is TGTGCCACCAGCAGCTTTCCCGGGACAGGGTATGGCTACACCTTC. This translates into CATSSFPGTGYGYTF.

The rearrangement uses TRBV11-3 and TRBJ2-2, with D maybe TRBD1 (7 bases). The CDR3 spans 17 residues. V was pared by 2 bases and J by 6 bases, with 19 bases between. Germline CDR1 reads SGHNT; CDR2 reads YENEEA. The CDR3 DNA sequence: TGTGCCAGCAGCTTAACCCCGACAGGGTCGGGAGCCGGGGAGCTGTTTTTT. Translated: CASSLTPTGSGAGELFF.

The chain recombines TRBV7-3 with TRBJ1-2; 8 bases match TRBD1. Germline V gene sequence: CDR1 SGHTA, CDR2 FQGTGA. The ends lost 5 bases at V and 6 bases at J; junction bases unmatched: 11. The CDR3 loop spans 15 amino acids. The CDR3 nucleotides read TGTGCCAGCAGCAACCAACCAGGGGGCGCGGATGGCTACACCTTC. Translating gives CASSNQPGGADGYTF. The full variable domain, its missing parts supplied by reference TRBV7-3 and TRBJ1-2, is GAGVSQTPSNKVTEKGKYVELRCDPISGHTALYWYRQSLGQGPEFLIYFQGTGAADDSGLPNDRFFAVRPEGSVSTLKIQRTERGDSAVYLCASSNQPGGADGYTFGSGTRLTVV.

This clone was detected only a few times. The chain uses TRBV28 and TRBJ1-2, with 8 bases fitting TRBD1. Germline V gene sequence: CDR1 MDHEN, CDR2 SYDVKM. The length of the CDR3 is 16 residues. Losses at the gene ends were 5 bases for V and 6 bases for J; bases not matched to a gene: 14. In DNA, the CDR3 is TGTGCCAGCAGTCCTTCACAGGGGGGGTTAAAAGATGGCTACACCTTC. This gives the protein CASSPSQGGLKDGYTF.

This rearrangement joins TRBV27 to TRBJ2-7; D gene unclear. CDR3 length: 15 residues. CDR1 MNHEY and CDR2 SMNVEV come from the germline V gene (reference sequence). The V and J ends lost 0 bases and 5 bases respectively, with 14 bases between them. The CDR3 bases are TGTGCCAGCAGTTTATCGCACACCCCTAGGAACGAGCAGTACTTC. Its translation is CASSLSHTPRNEQYF.